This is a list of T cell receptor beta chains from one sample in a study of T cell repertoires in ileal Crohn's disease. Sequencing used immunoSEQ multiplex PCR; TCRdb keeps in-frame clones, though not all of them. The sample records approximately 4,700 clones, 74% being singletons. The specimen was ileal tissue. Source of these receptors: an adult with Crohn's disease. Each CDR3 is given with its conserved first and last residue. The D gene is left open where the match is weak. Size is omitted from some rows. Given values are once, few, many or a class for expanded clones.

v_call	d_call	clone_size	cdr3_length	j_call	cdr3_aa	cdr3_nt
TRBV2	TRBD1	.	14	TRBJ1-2	CASRPGQGRHGYTF	TGTGCCAGCAGGCCCGGACAGGGAAGGCATGGCTACACCTTC
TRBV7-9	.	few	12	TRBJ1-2	CASSLGANGYTF	TGTGCCAGCAGCTTAGGGGCTAATGGCTACACCTTC
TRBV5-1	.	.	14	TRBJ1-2	CASSPDEGFYGYTF	TGCGCCAGCAGCCCGGACGAGGGATTCTATGGCTACACCTTC
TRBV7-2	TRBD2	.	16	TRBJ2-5	CASSLDASGSVETQYF	TGTGCCAGCAGCTTAGACGCTAGCGGGAGTGTGGAGACCCAGTACTTC
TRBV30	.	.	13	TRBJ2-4	CAWSAGEWNIQYF	TGTGCCTGGAGTGCTGGGGAGTGGAACATTCAGTACTTC
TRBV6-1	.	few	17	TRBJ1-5	CASSEAAAGGPDQPQHF	TGTGCCAGCAGTGAAGCGGCTGCGGGGGGCCCCGATCAGCCCCAGCATTTT
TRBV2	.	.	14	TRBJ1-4	CASSLDATNEKLFF	TGTGCCAGCAGTCTAGATGCAACTAATGAAAAACTGTTTTTT
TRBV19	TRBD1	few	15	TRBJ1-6	CASSANTGGNSPLHF	TGTGCCAGTAGTGCGAATACAGGGGGAAATTCACCCCTCCACTTT
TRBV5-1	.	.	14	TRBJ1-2	CASSLAPGIDGYTF	TGCGCCAGCAGCTTGGCCCCAGGGATCGATGGCTACACCTTC
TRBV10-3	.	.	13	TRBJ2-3	CAISQGVRDTQYF	TGTGCCATCAGCCAGGGCGTTCGGGATACGCAGTATTTT
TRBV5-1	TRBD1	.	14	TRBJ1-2	CASSQGQENYGYTF	TGCGCCAGCAGCCAGGGACAGGAGAACTATGGCTACACCTTC
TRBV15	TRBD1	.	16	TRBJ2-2	CATSRNNRGTTGELFF	TGTGCCACCAGCAGAAACAACAGGGGGACCACCGGGGAGCTGTTTTTT
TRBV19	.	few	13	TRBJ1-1	CASSPDRGTEAFF	TGTGCCAGTAGTCCGGATCGGGGCACTGAAGCTTTCTTT
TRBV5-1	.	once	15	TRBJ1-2	CASSLEGSLNYGYTF	TGCGCCAGCAGCTTGGAGGGGTCCCTTAACTATGGCTACACCTTC
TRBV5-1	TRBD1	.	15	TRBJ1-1	CASSSPDREGTEAFF	TGCGCCAGCAGCTCCCCTGACAGGGAAGGCACTGAAGCTTTCTTT
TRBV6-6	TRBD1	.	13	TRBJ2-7	CATNRGIAYEQYF	TGTGCCACCAACAGGGGGATCGCCTACGAGCAGTACTTC
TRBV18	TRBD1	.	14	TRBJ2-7	CASSPGQGPYEQYF	TGTGCCAGCTCACCGGGACAGGGGCCCTACGAGCAGTACTTC
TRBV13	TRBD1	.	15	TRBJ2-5	CASSLQRTGRETQYF	TGTGCCAGCAGCTTACAAAGGACAGGGAGAGAGACCCAGTACTTC